The 16 T cell receptor beta chains below were found in one sample sequenced in a study of T cells in Graves' hyperthyroidism and ophthalmopathy. The TCR beta CDR3 regions underwent amplification using RNA transcripts as the source. The primer set for the first-round RT-PCR of the TCR CDR3 was HTBI. TCRdb reprocessed the multiplex PCR reads via MiXCR and lists one record per CDR3 protein. The sample includes 300,000 to 450,000 distinct CDR3 sequences, 15% to 17% of them seen just once. Sequenced sample: blood. These receptor sequences come from a woman between 18 and 30 years old with Graves' hyperthyroidism that later progressed to Graves' ophthalmopathy.

The chain is built from TRBV28 and TRBJ2-1; 11 nucleotides match TRBD2. The V gene's germline CDR1 is MDHEN and CDR2 SYDVKM. This CDR3 has 18 residues. V was pared by 9 bases and J by 5 bases, with 18 bases of the junction left unmatched. CDR3: CASSIPGTSGPAHNEQFF. The CDR3 bases are TGTGCCAGTAGTATACCAGGGACTAGCGGCCCCGCCCACAATGAGCAGTTCTTC.

The sample holds many counts of this clonotype. The V gene is TRBV28, the J gene TRBJ2-1; D not certain. Germline V gene data show CDR1 as MDHEN and CDR2 as SYDVKM. The CDR3 runs 13 residues. Trimming removed 3 bases at V and 4 bases at J, with 7 bases between. The CDR3 DNA reads as TGTGCCAGCAGTTTCGGTTGGTACAATGAGCAGTTCTTC. Its translation: CASSFGWYNEQFF.

There are many counts of this clonotype. The rearrangement uses TRBV7-9 and TRBJ2-2; D possibly corresponds to TRBD2 (7 bases). Trimming shortened V by 4 bases and J by 1 base, and 25 bases separated the two germline ends. The CDR3 contains 20 residues. CDR1 and CDR2 from the germline V gene are SEHNR and FQNEAQ (reference sequence). The CDR3 here is CASSSRYEARGRENTGELFF. DNA for the CDR3: TGTGCCAGCAGCTCTCGGTATGAGGCGAGGGGGAGGGAGAACACCGGGGAGCTGTTTTTT.

The chain couples TRBV4-2 to TRBJ2-7; no definite D call. CDR1 LGHNA and CDR2 YNFKEQ come from the germline V gene. Trimming left V 0 bases short and J 2 bases short, with 5 bases between. The CDR3 consists of 13 residues. CDR3 in DNA: TGTGCCAGCAGCCAAGATTCAACCTACGAGCAGTACTTC. This sequence encodes CASSQDSTYEQYF.

This clonotype was seen at least ten times. The V call is TRBV29-1, the J call TRBJ2-7, with D possibly being TRBD2 (5 bases). This CDR3 spans 13 amino acids. The ends were cut back, 4 bases at V and 0 bases at J, with 10 bases in the middle. CDR1 is SQVTM, CDR2 ANQGSEA, per germline. Here the CDR3 DNA reads TGCAGCGTTGCCACGGGGTCCTCCTACGAGCAGTACTTC. Its translation is CSVATGSSYEQYF.

The chain couples TRBV28 to TRBJ2-2; D is uncertain. The CDR3 totals 18 residues. Trimming stripped 7 bases from V and 0 bases from J, with 21 bases between. In germline, CDR1 is MDHEN, CDR2 SYDVKM. The CDR3 DNA reads TGTGCCAGCAAACCTAAAGTAGTTAAGGACCCGAACACCGGGGAGCTGTTTTTT. Residues: CASKPKVVKDPNTGELFF.

The chain uses TRBV7-3 and TRBJ2-3, with 12 bases aligning to TRBD2. The germline gives CDR1 SGHTA, CDR2 FQGTGA. This CDR3 is 19 amino acids long. The trim removed 3 bases at V and 1 base at J, leaving 11 bases unmatched. Here the CDR3 reads CASSLGTSGSLGGTDTQYF. CDR3 sequence (DNA): TGTGCCAGCAGCTTGGGGACTAGCGGGTCACTAGGGGGCACAGATACGCAGTATTTT.

The chain joins TRBV25-1 to TRBJ2-3, with unresolved D. The CDR3 consists of 16 residues. Trimming shortened V by 4 bases and J by 1 base, and 15 bases separated the two germline ends. Germline V gives CDR1 MGHDK, CDR2 SYGVNS. The CDR3 is CASSAPIGLGTDTQYF. The CDR3, as DNA: TGTGCCAGCAGTGCCCCAATAGGTCTGGGCACAGATACGCAGTATTTT.

At least ten counts were recorded for this clonotype. The V gene is TRBV29-1, the J gene TRBJ2-3, with 8 bases identical to TRBD2. Germline V gives CDR1 SQVTM, CDR2 ANQGSEA. The CDR3 consists of 14 residues. The trim removed 5 bases at V and 3 bases at J, leaving 7 bases unmatched. The CDR3 sequence is CSVSSGGPTDTQYF. The CDR3 DNA sequence: TGCAGCGTTTCATCGGGAGGGCCAACAGATACGCAGTATTTT.

The chain links TRBV12-3 or TRBV12-4 to TRBJ2-7; 7 positions agree with TRBD1. The CDR3 consists of 14 residues. Losses at the gene ends were 5 bases for V and 4 bases for J; bases not matched to a gene: 8. CDR3 sequence reads: CASSPPGTEYEQYF. CDR3 in DNA: TGTGCCAGCAGTCCCCCCGGGACAGAGTACGAGCAGTACTTC.

This clonotype turned up a few times. The chain links TRBV15 to TRBJ1-5; 10 nucleotides align to TRBD1. Germline-derived CDR1 and CDR2 are LNHNV and YYDKDF (reference sequence). This CDR3 has 14 residues. V shed 3 bases, J shed 8 bases, and the junction held 4 bases outside the gene matches. Written as DNA, the CDR3 is TGTGCCACCAGCAGTGACAGGGGGCAGGAGCCCCAGCATTTT. It is translated as CATSSDRGQEPQHF. The full variable domain, rest sourced from reference TRBV15 and TRBJ1-5, is DAMVIQNPRYQVTQFGKPVTLSCSQTLNHNVMYWYQQKSSQAPKLLFHYYDKDFNNEADTPDNFQSRRPNTSFCFLDIRSPGLGDTAMYLCATSSDRGQEPQHFGDGTRLSIL.

V is TRBV7-9 and J is TRBJ2-7; D is perhaps TRBD1 (5 bases). V was cut by 1 base and J by 7 bases, with 11 bases left in between. In germline, CDR1 is SEHNR, CDR2 FQNEAQ (reference sequence). The CDR3 has 13 amino acids. CDR3 sequence (DNA): TGTGCCAGCAGCTTAGTCAGGGCGGATGAGCAGTACTTC. Protein product: CASSLVRADEQYF.

The chain employs TRBV2 and TRBJ2-7, with unresolved D. CDR3 size: 12 residues. Trimming removed 6 bases at V and 3 bases at J, with 9 bases between. Per germline, CDR1 SNHLY and CDR2 FYNNEI. CDR3 DNA: TGTGCCAGCAGGCGGAATCACTACGAGCAGTACTTC. It encodes CASRRNHYEQYF.

This clonotype has a handful of counts. The genes are TRBV18 and TRBJ1-6, with D unclear. CDR3 length equals 15 residues. CDR1 is KGHSH, CDR2 LQKENI, per germline. V lost 3 bases and J lost 7, with 13 bases in between. CDR3 residues: CASSPGRDINSPLHF. CDR3 in DNA: TGTGCCAGCTCACCTGGGAGGGATATCAATTCACCCCTCCACTTT. The full variable domain, rest sourced from reference TRBV18 and TRBJ1-6, is NAGVMQNPRHLVRRRGQEARLRCSPMKGHSHVYWYRQLPEEGLKFMVYLQKENIIDESGMPKERFSAEFPKEGPSILRIQQVVRGDSAAYFCASSPGRDINSPLHFGNGTRLTVT.

As to this clonotype: A much larger clone is a single base away; this may be a read error. The chain employs TRBV29-1 and TRBJ2-7; no definite D call. This CDR3 comprises 11 residues. Germline values: CDR1 SQVTM, CDR2 ANQGSEA. The CDR3 reads CSVGGSYGQYF. CDR3 nucleotides: TGCAGCGTTGGTGGGTCCTACGGGCAGTACTTC.

This clonotype was detected many times. The junction and the germline gene differ at one end; a read error may be behind it. The chain combines TRBV28 with TRBJ2-1; no clear D gene. Germline V CDR1 and CDR2: MDHEN, SYDVKM. The CDR3 totals 12 residues. CDR3 DNA sequence: TGTGCCAGCAGTACCAGCTTCCTAATTCAGCTCTTC. This encodes CASSTSFLIQLF.